Described below is a single TCR beta chain sequence and its context. Its antigen is not known. Sequenced by immunoSEQ multiplex PCR; TCRdb stores in-frame clones only, minus some. The sample carries 450 to 750 clones, just under 95% recorded once. The data originate from a study of T cells and Merkel cell carcinoma outcomes. The CDR3 runs 16 residues. The V gene's germline CDR1 is MGHDK and CDR2 SYGVNS. Trimming cost V 6 bases and J 6 bases, with 23 bases left between them. Study results and caveats: Repertoire plus T-cell density reportedly predicted Merkel cell carcinoma outcomes.

This TCR was recovered from a human donor with Merkel cell carcinoma. Sequencing input: tumor tissue from Merkel cell carcinoma. The rearrangement links TRBV25-1 to TRBJ1-2; D might be TRBD1 (6 bases). The CDR3 nucleotides read TGTGCCAGCAGGGGTCTCCGGGACAATAAAGGGGATGGCTACACCTTC. It yields the protein CASRGLRDNKGDGYTF.